The 24 T cell receptor beta chains presented below share a single source sample, sequenced in a study of blood T cells in healthy people across ages (dated by TCRdb to between 2014 and 2017). The library relied on 5' RACE. The sequencer listed for this sample is Illumina HiSeq 2500. The second PCR ran for about 6 to 11 cycles and used a J-beta primer mix along with a sample-barcoded 5' primer. TCRdb cleaned the public reads at Q25 with fastp, built clones with MiXCR and kept in-frame beta chains. Entries that share a CDR3 protein sequence are merged under the most common genes and DNA. Present in this sample are hundreds of thousands of distinct CDR3 sequences, roughly 21% of which were seen just once. Jointly, the top ten make up 3.6% of the sample. The sequenced sample consisted of blood. These receptors were collected from a man aged 65 to 85 in good health.

The sample holds a few counts of this clonotype. The chain couples TRBV5-1 to TRBJ2-1; 10 bases line up with TRBD2. The CDR3 length is 15 residues. The germline V gene encodes CDR1 SGHRS and CDR2 YFSETQ. After removal of 1 base from V and 5 bases from J, the junction contained 3 bases not matched to a gene. The CDR3 region is CASSLRTSGNNEQFF. CDR3 sequence (DNA): TGCGCCAGCAGCTTGCGGACTAGCGGAAACAATGAGCAGTTCTTC.

Details on this clonotype: A read error may produce the germline difference seen at one junction end. The CDR3 spells CSVRIVFEASF. CDR3 sequence (DNA): TGCAGCGTTAGGATCGTGTTTGAAGCTTCCTTT. This chain uses TRBV29-1 with TRBJ1-1; D is unresolved. CDR3 size: 11 residues. Germline values: CDR1 SQVTM, CDR2 ANQGSEA.

There are a few counts of this clonotype. The chain recombines TRBV7-2 with TRBJ2-2; D is perhaps TRBD1 or TRBD2 (5 bases each). CDR3 length equals 16 residues. CDR1 and CDR2 from the germline V gene are SGHTA and FQGNSA. V was clipped by 3 bases and J by 1 base, with 12 bases between them. CDR3 sequence: CASSFTGTKNTGELFF. Written as DNA, the CDR3 is TGTGCCAGCAGCTTTACCGGGACGAAGAACACCGGGGAGCTGTTTTTT.

This clonotype occurred a few times. The CDR3 loop is CASSRTSGSSEQYF. The CDR3 DNA reads as TGTGCCAGCAGCCGGACTAGCGGGAGCTCTGAGCAGTACTTC. The chain joins TRBV7-9 to TRBJ2-1; 13 positions match TRBD2. The closer fit of TRBJ2-7 to the DNA end suggests the J call may be wrong. Germline V lookup: CDR1 SEHNR, CDR2 FQNEAQ (reference sequence). This CDR3 is 14 amino acids long.

This clonotype was counted a few times. V usage is TRBV18 and J usage is TRBJ1-2; perhaps TRBD1 as D (5 bases). CDR1 KGHSH and CDR2 LQKENI come from the germline V gene. V lost 3 bases, J lost 8 bases, and 16 bases lay in between. This CDR3 region has 14 residues. CDR3 protein: CASSPGADSGGYTF. The CDR3 DNA reads as TGTGCCAGCTCACCCGGGGCCGATTCGGGCGGCTACACCTTC.

The chain links TRBV12-3 or TRBV12-4 to TRBJ2-5; 8 nucleotides match TRBD2. The CDR3 runs 15 residues. Germline trimming cut 4 bases from V and 2 bases from J; bases unmatched to any gene: 6. Written as DNA, the CDR3 is TGTGCCAGCAGTTCGAATAGCGGGGTACAAGAGACCCAGTACTTC. It codes for CASSSNSGVQETQYF.

A single count supports this clonotype. The chain couples TRBV29-1 to TRBJ2-3; perhaps TRBD1 as D (5 bases). CDR1 is SQVTM and CDR2 is ANQGSEA in the germline V gene. V dropped 0 bases and J dropped 0 bases, with 10 bases sitting between them. This CDR3 is 15 amino acids long. In DNA form, the CDR3 reads TGCAGCGTTGAAGAGGGGCTGACTAGCACAGATACGCAGTATTTT. Translating gives CSVEEGLTSTDTQYF.

In its sample, this clonotype was seen many times. The chain is built from TRBV14 and TRBJ2-7; tentative D call: TRBD2 (6 bases). The CDR3 extends over 15 amino acids. The germline V gene has CDR1 SGHDN and CDR2 FVKESK. Trimming took off 0 bases at V and 3 bases at J, with 12 bases between the two ends. This CDR3 reads CASSQDERAVYEQYF. CDR3 nucleotides: TGTGCCAGCAGCCAAGATGAGCGGGCGGTCTACGAGCAGTACTTC.

This clonotype has ten or more counts. The chain combines TRBV28 with TRBJ2-3; TRBD1 aligns across 12 bases. Germline trimming cut 4 bases from V and 5 bases from J; bases unmatched to any gene: 7. The germline V gene encodes CDR1 MDHEN and CDR2 SYDVKM. The CDR3 is made up of 16 amino acids. The CDR3 bases are TGTGCCAGCAGTTCGTCCGGGACAGGGGGCAGAGATACGCAGTATTTT. It encodes CASSSSGTGGRDTQYF.

This clonotype has just a few counts. Lacking the conserved final phenylalanine or tryptophan, this CDR3 likely reflects a read error. The chain carries TRBV5-1 and TRBJ2-3; D remains ambiguous. The V end lost 3 bases, the J end lost 5 bases, and 10 bases lay between the germline ends. CDR3 size: 13 residues. Germline loops: CDR1 SGHRS, CDR2 YFSETQ. The CDR3 sequence: CASSSPGKDTQYV. For the CDR3, the DNA is TGCGCCAGCAGCTCACCAGGAAAAGATACGCAGTATGTT.

The rearrangement joins TRBV29-1 to TRBJ2-6, with TRBD1 identical over 11 bases. The CDR3 is made up of 16 amino acids. The trim removed 4 bases at V and 2 bases at J, leaving 4 bases unmatched. Germline CDR1 SQVTM, CDR2 ANQGSEA. CDR3 loop: CSVGDRGSAGANVLTF. The CDR3 bases are TGCAGCGTTGGGGACAGGGGGTCTGCTGGGGCCAACGTCCTGACTTTC.

Ten or more counts support this clonotype. The chain joins TRBV7-3 to TRBJ2-1, with 10 bases matching TRBD2. This CDR3 is built from 15 residues. Germline values: CDR1 SGHTA, CDR2 FQGTGA. Losses at the gene ends were 6 bases for V and 6 bases for J; bases not matched to a gene: 8. CDR3 in amino acids: CASSPGTSAINEQFF. The CDR3 DNA is TGTGCCAGCAGTCCCGGGACTAGCGCGATCAATGAGCAGTTCTTC.

J is TRBJ1-5 and V is TRBV27; D is ambiguous. The CDR3 runs 15 residues. V shed 6 bases and J shed 1 base, with 13 bases lying between them. Germline V gives CDR1 MNHEY, CDR2 SMNVEV (reference sequence). This CDR3 reads CASREAIVSNQPQHF. In DNA, the CDR3 is TGTGCCAGCAGGGAGGCCATCGTAAGCAATCAGCCCCAGCATTTT.

This chain uses TRBV10-3 with TRBJ2-7, with 12 bases fitting TRBD1. With V trimmed by 6 bases and J by 3 bases, 6 bases remained unmatched. The CDR3 covers 15 residues. Germline assignment: CDR1 ENHRY and CDR2 SYGVKD. CDR3 in DNA: TGTGCCATCAGCGCAGGGACAGGGGGCTTCTACGAGCAGTACTTC. This translates into CAISAGTGGFYEQYF.

This clonotype was observed at least ten times. This chain uses TRBV21-1 with TRBJ1-5. TRBV21-1 is described as a pseudogene. The CDR3 covers 18 residues. CDR3 sequence reads: CASSKEEKEGRAGQPQHF. Written as DNA, the CDR3 is TGTGCCAGCAGCAAAGAGGAGAAGGAGGGACGGGCGGGGCAGCCCCAGCATTTT.

The chain employs TRBV19 and TRBJ1-1; a possible D gene is TRBD1 (5 bases). The CDR3 runs to 15 residues. Germline assignment: CDR1 LNHDA and CDR2 SQIVND (reference sequence). Trimming took off 5 bases at V and 3 bases at J, with 16 bases between the two ends. The CDR3 DNA sequence: TGTGCCAGTAGTTTGGTCGGGACTCCGGACACTGAAGCTTTCTTT. It yields the protein CASSLVGTPDTEAFF. The whole variable domain, filled in from reference TRBV19 and TRBJ1-1, reads DGGITQSPKYLFRKEGQNVTLSCEQNLNHDAMYWYRQDPGQGLRLIYYSQIVNDFQKGDIAEGYSVSREKKESFPLTVTSAQKNPTAFYLCASSLVGTPDTEAFFGQGTRLTVV.

V usage is TRBV19 and J usage is TRBJ2-7, with 9 nucleotides matching TRBD1. The CDR3 is 15 amino acids. Per germline, CDR1 LNHDA and CDR2 SQIVND (reference sequence). Trimming took 2 bases from V and 4 from J; bases not matched to a gene: 6. The CDR3 bases are TGTGCCAGTAGTATATTTCCGGGACAGGGTTACGAGCAGTACTTC. This codes for CASSIFPGQGYEQYF.

The chain joins TRBV20-1 to TRBJ2-5; TRBD2 matches 8 bases. Looked up from germline, CDR1 is DFQATT and CDR2 is SNEGSKA (reference sequence). The junction had 3 bases not matched to a gene; V was cut back by 6 bases and J by 3 bases. CDR3 length: 12 residues. The chain's CDR3 is CSAGTSKETQYF. The CDR3 nucleotides read TGCAGTGCCGGGACTAGTAAAGAGACCCAGTACTTC.

This clonotype has a handful of counts. The chain links TRBV20-1 to TRBJ1-1; the D is unclear. With 2 bases removed from V and 5 bases from J, the gap between germline ends came to 6 bases. Germline V gene lookup returns CDR1 DFQATT and CDR2 SNEGSKA (reference sequence). CDR3 length equals 11 residues. CDR3 DNA: TGCAGTGCTAGACCGGTTACTGAAGCTTTCTTT. It encodes CSARPVTEAFF.

The chain is built from TRBV10-3 and TRBJ2-5; 8 positions agree with TRBD2. Germline values: CDR1 ENHRY, CDR2 SYGVKD. Trimming removed 6 bases from V and 1 base from J; junction bases left unmatched: 7. This CDR3 contains 15 residues. CDR3 residues: CAISPGGGLQETQYF. CDR3 nucleotides: TGTGCCATCAGCCCCGGGGGGGGGCTCCAAGAGACCCAGTACTTC.

This clonotype was counted many times. V and J are TRBV6-5 and TRBJ1-4, with D possibly TRBD1 on 6 matching bases. This CDR3 spans 16 amino acids. CDR1 MNHEY and CDR2 SVGAGI come from the germline V gene. V lost 2 bases and J 3 bases, leaving 13 bases between the germline ends. Here the CDR3 reads CASSYTADRANEKLFF. The CDR3 region has the DNA TGTGCCAGCAGTTACACCGCGGACAGAGCTAATGAAAAACTGTTTTTT.

The chain couples TRBV27 to TRBJ2-1, with D tentatively TRBD1 (6 bases). This CDR3 spans 14 amino acids. Germline lookup yields CDR1 MNHEY and CDR2 SMNVEV (reference sequence). Trimming shortened V by 0 bases and J by 6 bases, and 9 bases separated the two germline ends. The CDR3 is CASSLSQGRNEQFF. The CDR3 DNA sequence: TGTGCCAGCAGTTTATCACAGGGTCGCAATGAGCAGTTCTTC.

This clonotype has a single count. This chain uses TRBV7-2 with TRBJ2-3; D gene ambiguous. Trimming took off 3 bases at V and 4 bases at J, with 8 bases between the two ends. CDR1 is SGHTA and CDR2 is FQGNSA in the germline V gene. The CDR3 runs 13 residues. The CDR3 loop reads CASSFRSSDTQYF. CDR3 coding DNA: TGTGCCAGCAGCTTCAGGTCCTCAGATACGCAGTATTTT. Drawing the rest from reference TRBV7-2 and TRBJ2-3, the complete variable domain is GAGVSQSPSNKVTEKGKDVELRCDPISGHTALYWYRQSLGQGLEFLIYFQGNSAPDKSGLPSDRFSAERTGGSVSTLTIQRTQQEDSAVYLCASSFRSSDTQYFGPGTRLTVL.

This clonotype was recorded at least ten times. The CDR3 here is CASSTPGTGQETQYF. Written as DNA, the CDR3 is TGTGCCAGCAGTACCCCCGGGACAGGCCAAGAGACCCAGTACTTC. V is TRBV28 and J is TRBJ2-5; 8 bases fit TRBD1. The CDR3 sequence is 15 residues long. From germline, CDR1 is MDHEN and CDR2 SYDVKM. Losses at the gene ends were 5 bases for V and 1 base for J; bases not matched to a gene: 6.